These 31 T cell receptor beta chains came from one sample sequenced in a study of cytomegalovirus exposure and HLA in healthy donors. The study ran its PCR with 60 Vbeta and 13 Jbeta primers. Only in-frame clones appear in the TCRdb table, and some are missing; sequencing was by immunoSEQ multiplex PCR. The sample includes 130,000 or so clones. The sequenced material came from PBMCs. The receptors were sampled from a woman aged 55-69 years in good health and CMV-seronegative.

CDR3 amino acids: CASSVRTAYNEQFF. DNA of the CDR3: TGTGCCAGCAGTGTTCGGACAGCCTACAATGAGCAGTTCTTC. The chain couples TRBV2 to TRBJ2-1, with D tentatively TRBD1 (6 bases). CDR1 is SNHLY and CDR2 is FYNNEI in the germline V gene. Trimming cost V 4 bases and J 2 bases, with 9 bases left between them. The CDR3 is 14 residues long.

The V call is TRBV7-9, the J call TRBJ1-2, with 8 positions matching TRBD1. Germline V gives CDR1 SEHNR, CDR2 FQNEAQ (reference sequence). This CDR3 is built from 15 residues. Unmatched junction bases numbered 11, after V lost 4 bases and J lost 7 bases. The CDR3 protein is CASSSSGQASSGYTF. CDR3 in DNA: TGTGCCAGCAGCTCTTCGGGACAGGCCTCCAGTGGCTACACCTTC.

The J gene is TRBJ2-2, the V gene TRBV28; 12 bases line up with TRBD2. Trimming cost V 4 bases and J 3 bases; bases outside gene matches: 0. Germline-derived CDR1 and CDR2 are MDHEN and SYDVKM. The CDR3 sequence is 15 residues long. Here the CDR3 reads CASSSSGRDTGELFF. CDR3 nucleotides: TGTGCCAGCAGTTCTAGCGGGAGGGACACCGGGGAGCTGTTTTTT.

The chain uses TRBV4-1 and TRBJ1-5; 9 bases are a match to TRBD1. Germline assignment: CDR1 MGHRA and CDR2 YSYEKL. The CDR3 is 16 residues long. V was pared by 4 bases and J by 6 bases, with 10 bases of the junction left unmatched. In nucleotides, the CDR3 is TGCGCCAGCAGCCGGCTAGATACAGGGGGCGTTCAGCCCCAGCATTTT. Translating gives CASSRLDTGGVQPQHF.

The chain couples TRBV5-1 to TRBJ2-3; 16 bases are a match to TRBD2. This CDR3 is 19 amino acids long. V was pared by 4 bases and J by 0 bases, with 8 bases of the junction left unmatched. Germline V gene sequence: CDR1 SGHRS, CDR2 YFSETQ. The CDR3 DNA reads as TGCGCCAGCAGCACGGGACTAGCGGGAGGGCCTCTTAGCACAGATACGCAGTATTTT. Translation: CASSTGLAGGPLSTDTQYF.

This chain uses TRBV19 with TRBJ1-1, with 8 bases aligning to TRBD1. The CDR3 is 14 residues long. The ends lost 7 bases at V and 4 bases at J; junction bases unmatched: 8. Germline CDR1 and CDR2: LNHDA and SQIVND (reference sequence). CDR3 sequence (DNA): TGTGCCAGTAACCCTCTACAGGGGGGCACTGAAGCTTTCTTT. Its protein is CASNPLQGGTEAFF.

The chain uses TRBV6-5 and TRBJ1-4; perhaps TRBD1 as D (6 bases). V lost 2 bases and J 8 bases, leaving 15 bases between the germline ends. Germline V lookup: CDR1 MNHEY, CDR2 SVGAGI. CDR3 length: 15 residues. In DNA form, the CDR3 reads TGTGCCAGCAGTTACGTGGACAGACAGCTCGAAAAACTGTTTTTT. Protein sequence: CASSYVDRQLEKLFF.

The V and J genes are TRBV6-1 and TRBJ2-7; possible D gene TRBD2, 5 bases. V was shortened by 7 bases and J by 6 bases, with 19 bases between the two germline ends. The CDR3 is 14 amino acids. CDR1 and CDR2 (germline): MNHNS, SASEGT. The CDR3 region has the DNA TGTGCCAGCACAAGGGTAGGAACGGGGAGCGAGCAGTACTTC. This codes for CASTRVGTGSEQYF.

The chain links TRBV5-3 to TRBJ1-5; perhaps TRBD1 as D (6 bases). Being an ORF, TRBV5-3 has a function that is uncertain. Trimming removed 5 bases at V and 2 bases at J, with 11 bases between. CDR3 size: 14 residues. The CDR3 loop is CARRLGGRNQPQHF. DNA of the CDR3: TGTGCCAGAAGATTAGGGGGTCGCAATCAGCCCCAGCATTTT.

The chain employs TRBV30 and TRBJ2-1; weak D call: TRBD2 (6 bases). From germline, CDR1 is GTSNPN and CDR2 SVGIG (reference sequence). Trimming removed 5 bases at V and 9 bases at J, with 14 bases between. The CDR3 totals 12 residues. The CDR3 sequence: CAWSDGRFEQFF. Here the CDR3 DNA reads TGTGCCTGGTCGGATGGGAGGTTTGAGCAGTTCTTC.

The rearrangement joins TRBV6-5 to TRBJ2-1; D possibly corresponds to TRBD2 (5 bases). CDR3 size: 15 residues. Trimming shortened V by 4 bases and J by 9 bases, and 19 bases separated the two germline ends. CDR1 is MNHEY and CDR2 is SVGAGI in the germline V gene. CDR3 in amino acids: CASSSLGLAPPEQFF. CDR3 DNA: TGTGCCAGCAGTTCTTTAGGACTGGCTCCCCCTGAGCAGTTCTTC.

The chain has TRBV27 and TRBJ2-5; D is unresolved. Germline V gives CDR1 MNHEY, CDR2 SMNVEV (reference sequence). Trimming pared 6 bases from V and 5 bases from J, leaving 16 bases between. The CDR3 spans 14 residues. The CDR3 region is CASSPWSAGETQYF. The CDR3 DNA is TGTGCCAGCAGCCCCTGGAGCGCTGGGGAGACCCAGTACTTC.

V usage is TRBV14 and J usage is TRBJ2-7, with D tentatively TRBD1 (7 bases). CDR3 size: 20 residues. CDR1 and CDR2 (germline): SGHDN, FVKESK. Trimming removed 1 base at V and 2 bases at J, with 27 bases between. The DNA of the CDR3 is TGTGCCAGCAGCCAAGGATCAAAGGGGGGAACAGGGGCGAAGACCTACGAGCAGTACTTC. Its translation is CASSQGSKGGTGAKTYEQYF.

V gene TRBV14 combines with J gene TRBJ2-7, with 12 bases fitting TRBD2. V shed 1 base and J 5 bases; nucleotides not matched to a gene: 21. Germline CDR1 SGHDN, CDR2 FVKESK. This CDR3 contains 21 residues. The CDR3 loop reads CASSQGRVRTSGTGRIHEQYF. CDR3 coding DNA: TGTGCCAGCAGCCAAGGGAGGGTCCGGACTAGCGGGACCGGGCGAATCCACGAGCAGTACTTC.

This rearrangement joins TRBV7-2 to TRBJ1-3, with D uncertain. Germline CDR1 is SGHTA and CDR2 is FQGNSA. CDR3 length: 15 residues. Trimming stripped 3 bases from V and 1 base from J, with 10 bases between. CDR3 sequence (DNA): TGTGCCAGCAGCTTTATGGGGAGGTCTGGAAACACCATATATTTT. It is translated as CASSFMGRSGNTIYF.

This chain connects TRBV4-1 to TRBJ2-7, with 8 bases fitting TRBD1. CDR3 length equals 14 residues. Germline CDR1 and CDR2: MGHRA and YSYEKL. V lost 2 bases and J lost 4; bases outside the gene matches: 4. The chain's CDR3 is CASSQTRTGYEQYF. CDR3 nucleotides: TGCGCCAGCAGCCAAACCCGGACAGGGTACGAGCAGTACTTC.

The chain has TRBV18 and TRBJ1-3; D unclear. From germline, CDR1 is KGHSH and CDR2 LQKENI. There are 15 residues in the CDR3. V gave up 3 bases and J gave up 0 bases, with 9 bases separating them. This CDR3 is CASSPPGSSGNTIYF. Written as DNA, the CDR3 is TGTGCCAGCTCACCTCCGGGAAGCTCTGGAAACACCATATATTTT.

The gene calls are TRBV4-2 and TRBJ2-3; TRBD2 agrees at 8 bases. CDR1 LGHNA and CDR2 YNFKEQ come from the germline V gene. This CDR3 spans 16 amino acids. The V and J ends lost 4 bases and 1 base, in that order; junction bases with no gene match: 7. This CDR3 is CASSRGAAGGTDTQYF. The CDR3 coding sequence is TGTGCCAGCAGCCGGGGAGCAGCGGGGGGCACAGATACGCAGTATTTT.

The rearrangement uses TRBV4-1 and TRBJ1-2, with TRBD1 identical over 10 bases. With 2 bases clipped from V and 8 bases from J, the junction kept 14 bases outside the gene matches. Germline assignment: CDR1 MGHRA and CDR2 YSYEKL. The CDR3 extends over 17 amino acids. In DNA, the CDR3 is TGCGCCAGCAGCCAATCTGGGGAGGGACAGGGGTTGGAAGGCTACACCTTC. This gives the protein CASSQSGEGQGLEGYTF.

This chain connects TRBV5-4 to TRBJ2-1; D perhaps matches TRBD2 (6 bases). The CDR3 is made up of 17 amino acids. Between the trimmed V and J ends, which lost 5 bases and 0 bases, there was a span of 18 bases. Per the germline V gene, CDR1 is SGHNT and CDR2 is YYREEE (reference sequence). The CDR3 region is CASSSGGQRGSYNEQFF. CDR3 DNA sequence: TGTGCCAGCAGTTCTGGAGGGCAGCGCGGCTCCTACAATGAGCAGTTCTTC.

The chain carries TRBV19 and TRBJ2-5; 10 positions agree with TRBD2. Germline trimming cut 3 bases from V and 3 bases from J; bases unmatched to any gene: 7. This CDR3 has 16 amino acids. The germline V gene has CDR1 LNHDA and CDR2 SQIVND (reference sequence). This CDR3 reads CASSMAGAGGKETQYF. CDR3 bases: TGTGCCAGTAGTATGGCCGGAGCGGGAGGGAAAGAGACCCAGTACTTC.

The DNA for the CDR3 is TGTGCCAGTACGGGAAGATCTGGGGCCAACGTCCTGACTTTC. Amino acid sequence: CASTGRSGANVLTF. The rearrangement joins TRBV19 to TRBJ2-6; possible D gene TRBD2, 5 bases. V was cut by 7 bases and J by 1 base, with 8 bases left in between. Germline values: CDR1 LNHDA, CDR2 SQIVND (reference sequence). This CDR3 spans 14 amino acids.

V and J are TRBV7-6 and TRBJ2-7; a weak D match, TRBD1 (6 bases). Trimming took 3 bases from V and 1 from J, leaving 13 bases between them. This CDR3 is 15 amino acids long. CDR1 and CDR2 from the germline V gene are SGHVS and FNYEAQ. The CDR3, as DNA: TGTGCCAGCAGCTTCGGGTCAACAGGGTCCTACGAGCAGTACTTC. The encoded protein is CASSFGSTGSYEQYF. Complete variable domain (other parts from reference TRBV7-6 and TRBJ2-7): GAGVSQSPRYKVTKRGQDVALRCDPISGHVSLYWYRQALGQGPEFLTYFNYEAQQDKSGLPNDRFSAERPEGSISTLTIQRTEQRDSAMYRCASSFGSTGSYEQYFGPGTRLTVT.

The chain has TRBV10-1 and TRBJ2-7, with a possible D match to TRBD1 (6 bases). The length of the CDR3 is 17 residues. Trimming shortened V by 4 bases and J by 1 base, and 20 bases separated the two germline ends. Looked up from germline, CDR1 is WNHNN and CDR2 is SYGVQD (reference sequence). CDR3 sequence reads: CASSGSLGHETSYEQYF. The DNA for the CDR3 is TGCGCCAGCAGTGGGTCCTTGGGACACGAGACATCCTACGAGCAGTACTTC.

The rearrangement links TRBV19 to TRBJ1-4, with 8 bases that match TRBD1. The germline gives CDR1 LNHDA, CDR2 SQIVND (reference sequence). V trimming: 5 bases; J trimming: 8 bases; junction bases outside the gene matches: 7. The CDR3 loop spans 14 amino acids. CDR3: CASSQGQGNEKLFF. DNA of the CDR3: TGTGCCAGTAGTCAAGGACAGGGAAACGAAAAACTGTTTTTT. Full variable domain (remainder filled in from reference TRBV19 and TRBJ1-4): DGGITQSPKYLFRKEGQNVTLSCEQNLNHDAMYWYRQDPGQGLRLIYYSQIVNDFQKGDIAEGYSVSREKKESFPLTVTSAQKNPTAFYLCASSQGQGNEKLFFGSGTQLSVL.

This rearrangement joins TRBV30 to TRBJ2-2, with no clear D. Looked up from germline, CDR1 is GTSNPN and CDR2 is SVGIG (reference sequence). This CDR3 has 16 residues. The ends were cut back, 0 bases at V and 1 base at J, with 12 bases in the middle. The CDR3 here is CAWSVTLSGNTGELFF. CDR3 coding DNA: TGTGCCTGGAGTGTAACCCTTAGTGGGAACACCGGGGAGCTGTTTTTT.

CDR3 loop: CASSFSEGDYEQYF. The CDR3 DNA is TGCGCCAGCAGCTTTTCCGAGGGGGACTACGAGCAGTACTTC. V gene TRBV5-1 combines with J gene TRBJ2-7, with D perhaps matching TRBD1 (6 bases). Germline lookup yields CDR1 SGHRS and CDR2 YFSETQ. CDR3 length equals 14 residues. Trimming left V 2 bases short and J 3 bases short, with 12 bases between.

This sequence joins TRBV5-4 and TRBJ2-7, with a weak D call TRBD2 (5 bases). V was clipped by 3 bases and J by 1 base, with 11 bases between them. The germline gives CDR1 SGHNT, CDR2 YYREEE (reference sequence). This CDR3 is built from 14 residues. The chain's CDR3 is CASSSSGLSYEQYF. CDR3 coding DNA: TGTGCCAGCAGCTCCAGCGGACTGTCCTACGAGCAGTACTTC. Using reference TRBV5-4 and TRBJ2-7 for the parts outside the CDR3, the full variable domain is ETGVTQSPTHLIKTRGQQVTLRCSSQSGHNTVSWYQQALGQGPQFIFQYYREEENGRGNFPPRFSGLQFPNYSSELNVNALELDDSALYLCASSSSGLSYEQYFGPGTRLTVT.

The chain recombines TRBV12-5 with TRBJ2-7, with unresolved D. CDR1 is LGHNT, CDR2 FRNRAP, per germline. The ends were cut back, 4 bases at V and 3 bases at J, with 10 bases in the middle. CDR3 length: 13 amino acids. CDR3 in DNA: TGTGCTAGTGGTTCTAACAGTGACTACGAGCAGTACTTC. Translated, it gives CASGSNSDYEQYF. Filled out from reference TRBV12-5 and TRBJ2-7, the complete variable domain reads DARVTQTPRHKVTEMGQEVTMRCQPILGHNTVFWYRQTMMQGLELLAYFRNRAPLDDSGMPKDRFSAEMPDATLATLKIQPSEPRDSAVYFCASGSNSDYEQYFGPGTRLTVT.

The V call is TRBV9, the J call TRBJ1-1; tentatively, D is TRBD1 (5 bases). The CDR3 is 14 amino acids. Looked up from germline, CDR1 is SGDLS and CDR2 is YYNGEE. V lost 5 bases, J lost 4 bases, and 15 bases lay in between. The chain's CDR3 is CASSPGNILTEAFF. The CDR3, as DNA: TGTGCCAGCAGTCCAGGGAATATTCTCACTGAAGCTTTCTTT.

This chain uses TRBV9 with TRBJ2-1, with 7 bases aligning to TRBD2. With 3 bases clipped from V and 5 bases from J, the junction kept 8 bases outside the gene matches. The germline V gene encodes CDR1 SGDLS and CDR2 YYNGEE. The CDR3 is 15 amino acids. The CDR3 spells CASSGRASGNNEQFF. The CDR3 coding sequence is TGTGCCAGCAGCGGCAGGGCCAGCGGGAACAATGAGCAGTTCTTC. The full variable domain, its missing parts supplied by reference TRBV9 and TRBJ2-1, is DSGVTQTPKHLITATGQRVTLRCSPRSGDLSVYWYQQSLDQGLQFLIQYYNGEERAKGNILERFSAQQFPDLHSELNLSSLELGDSALYFCASSGRASGNNEQFFGPGTRLTVL.